This TCR beta chain was captured in a study of cytomegalovirus exposure and HLA in healthy donors. The assay was immunoSEQ multiplex PCR, and TCRdb's table has in-frame clones only and misses some. This table has a few hundred thousand clones, under 95% appearing once. CDR3 length: 17 residues. Germline CDR1 LNHDA, CDR2 SQIVND (reference sequence). Trimming at V came to 6 bases and at J to 6 bases, leaving 17 bases not matched to a gene. Sample: PBMCs. The chain joins TRBV19 to TRBJ1-5, with TRBD1 identical over 7 bases. This TCR derives from a woman aged 18-29 years in good health and CMV-seronegative. In DNA form, the CDR3 reads TGTGCCAGTAGCCTTCGGACAGGCGATATTGGTGGTCAGCCCCAGCATTTT. Translating gives CASSLRTGDIGGQPQHF.